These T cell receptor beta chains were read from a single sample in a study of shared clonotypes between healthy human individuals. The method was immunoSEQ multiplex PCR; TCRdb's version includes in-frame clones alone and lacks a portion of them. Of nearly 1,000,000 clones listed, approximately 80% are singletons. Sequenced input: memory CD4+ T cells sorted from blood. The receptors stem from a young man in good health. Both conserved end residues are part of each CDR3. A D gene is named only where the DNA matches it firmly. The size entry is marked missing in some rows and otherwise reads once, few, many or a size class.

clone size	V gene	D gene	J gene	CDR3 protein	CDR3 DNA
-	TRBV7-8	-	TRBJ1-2	CASSLSAGGYTF	TGTGCCAGCAGCTTATCTGCAGGTGGCTACACCTTC
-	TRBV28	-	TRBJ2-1	CASSPPFGGASNEQFF	TGTGCCAGCAGTCCCCCCTTTGGGGGGGCAAGCAATGAGCAGTTCTTC
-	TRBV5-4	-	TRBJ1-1	CASSFSPKGPNTEAFF	TGTGCCAGCAGCTTCAGCCCCAAGGGCCCGAACACTGAAGCTTTCTTT
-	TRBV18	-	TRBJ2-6	CASSPSPVLSGANVLTF	TGTGCCAGCTCCCCGTCGCCAGTCCTCTCTGGGGCCAACGTCCTGACTTTC
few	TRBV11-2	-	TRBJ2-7	CASSLPRVPSYEQYF	TGTGCCAGCAGCTTACCGAGAGTCCCGTCCTACGAGCAGTACTTC
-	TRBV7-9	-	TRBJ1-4	CASSLGAGEINEKLFF	TGTGCCAGCAGCTTAGGGGCAGGGGAGATTAATGAAAAACTGTTTTTT
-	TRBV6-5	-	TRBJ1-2	CASRTGWANYGYTF	TGTGCCAGCAGAACAGGGTGGGCCAACTATGGCTACACCTTC
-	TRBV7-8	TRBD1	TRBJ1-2	CASSAPPGTGDRRGKGYTF	TGTGCCAGCAGCGCCCCCCCCGGGACAGGGGACCGCCGGGGTAAGGGCTACACCTTC
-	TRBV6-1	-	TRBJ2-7	CASSEASFGVGEQYF	TGTGCCAGCAGTGAAGCGAGTTTTGGGGTAGGCGAGCAGTACTTC
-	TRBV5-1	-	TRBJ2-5	CASSPPGRETRETQYF	TGCGCCAGCAGCCCTCCGGGACGGGAAACAAGAGAGACCCAGTACTTC
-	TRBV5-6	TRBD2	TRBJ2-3	CASSFAGGSDTQYF	TGTGCCAGCAGCTTCGCGGGGGGGTCTGATACGCAGTATTTT
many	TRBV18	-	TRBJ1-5	CASSPGDQPQHF	TGTGCCAGCTCACCGGGCGATCAGCCCCAGCATTTT
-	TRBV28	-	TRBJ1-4	CASRITRGAYEKLFF	TGTGCCAGCAGGATAACACGGGGCGCCTATGAAAAACTGTTTTTT
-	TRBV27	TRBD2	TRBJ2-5	CASGGLAGDLKETQYF	TGTGCCAGCGGGGGACTAGCGGGAGACCTAAAAGAGACCCAGTACTTC
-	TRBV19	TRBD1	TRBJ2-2	CASSPRGLNTGELFF	TGTGCCAGTAGTCCCAGGGGGCTGAACACCGGGGAGCTGTTTTTT
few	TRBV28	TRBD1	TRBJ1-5	CASRTAPGQGGQPQHF	TGTGCCAGCAGAACTGCCCCGGGACAGGGTGGACAGCCCCAGCATTTT
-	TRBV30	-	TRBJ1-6	CAWSRGDSPLHF	TGTGCCTGGAGTCGGGGTGATTCACCCCTCCACTTT
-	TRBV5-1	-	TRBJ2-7	CASSFKGHEQYF	TGCGCCAGCAGCTTTAAGGGGCACGAGCAGTACTTC
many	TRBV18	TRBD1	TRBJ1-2	CASSPPQTGHYGYTF	TGTGCCAGCTCACCCCCCCAGACAGGGCACTATGGCTACACCTTC
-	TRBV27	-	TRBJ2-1	CATTRQGGNEQFF	TGTGCCACGACTAGACAGGGCGGCAATGAGCAGTTCTTC
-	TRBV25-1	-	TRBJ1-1	CASFRGGAENTEAFF	TGTGCCAGCTTTAGAGGGGGGGCGGAGAACACTGAAGCTTTCTTT
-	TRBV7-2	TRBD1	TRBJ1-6	CASSKNGQGSSYNSPLHF	TGTGCCAGCAGCAAAAATGGACAGGGGAGCTCCTATAATTCACCCCTCCACTTT
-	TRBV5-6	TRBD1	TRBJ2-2	CASSTQGQGITGELFF	TGTGCCAGCAGTACGCAGGGACAGGGTATCACCGGGGAGCTGTTTTTT
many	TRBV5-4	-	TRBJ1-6	CASSSGSGTLNSPLHF	TGTGCCAGCAGCTCGGGTTCCGGGACACTTAATTCACCCCTCCACTTT
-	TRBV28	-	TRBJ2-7	CASSLSGDYEQYF	TGTGCCAGCAGTTTATCTGGGGACTACGAGCAGTACTTC
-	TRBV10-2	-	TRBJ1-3	CARRTRSGNTIYF	TGCGCCAGAAGAACACGGTCTGGAAACACCATATATTTT
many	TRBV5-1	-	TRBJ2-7	CASSAGTYEQYF	TGCGCCAGCAGCGCCGGGACCTACGAGCAGTACTTC
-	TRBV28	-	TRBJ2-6	CASSFKGGGSGANVLTF	TGTGCCAGCAGTTTTAAAGGAGGGGGCAGTGGGGCCAACGTCCTGACTTTC
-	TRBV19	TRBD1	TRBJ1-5	CASKDGQGKNNQPQHF	TGTGCCAGTAAAGATGGACAGGGGAAAAACAATCAGCCCCAGCATTTT
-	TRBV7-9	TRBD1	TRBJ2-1	CASSGQDYSYNEQFF	TGTGCCAGCAGCGGACAGGATTACTCCTACAATGAGCAGTTCTTC
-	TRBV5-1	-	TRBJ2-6	CASSLAPGANVLTF	TGCGCCAGCAGCTTGGCACCCGGGGCCAACGTCCTGACTTTC
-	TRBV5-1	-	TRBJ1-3	CASSLGRETGNTIYF	TGCGCCAGCAGCTTGGGCCGTGAGACGGGAAACACCATATATTTT
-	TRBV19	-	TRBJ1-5	CASSKGGGRGQPQHF	TGTGCCAGTAGTAAGGGCGGGGGGCGAGGTCAGCCCCAGCATTTT
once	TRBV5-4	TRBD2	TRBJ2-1	CASSGLAGGLYNEQFF	TGTGCCAGCAGCGGCCTAGCGGGGGGTCTCTACAATGAGCAGTTCTTC
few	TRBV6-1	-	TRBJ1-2	CASSVEGDSLYGYTF	TGTGCCAGCAGTGTCGAAGGAGACAGCCTCTATGGCTACACCTTC
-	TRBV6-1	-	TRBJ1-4	CASSEVGWRNEKLFF	TGTGCCAGCAGTGAAGTGGGGTGGAGGAATGAAAAACTGTTTTTT
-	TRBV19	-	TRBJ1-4	CASSILRGEKLFF	TGTGCCAGTAGTATCCTAAGGGGCGAAAAACTGTTTTTT
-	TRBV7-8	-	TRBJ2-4	CASSLIGDHQYF	TGTGCCAGCAGCTTAATAGGGGATCACCAGTACTTC
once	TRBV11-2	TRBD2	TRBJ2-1	CASSFSGGANEQFF	TGTGCCAGCAGCTTTAGCGGGGGGGCAAATGAGCAGTTCTTC
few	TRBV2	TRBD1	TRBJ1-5	CASSEGQGGNQPQHF	TGTGCCAGCAGCGAAGGACAGGGAGGCAATCAGCCCCAGCATTTT
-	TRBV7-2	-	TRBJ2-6	CASTPSGANVLTF	TGTGCCAGCACCCCTTCCGGGGCCAACGTCCTGACTTTC
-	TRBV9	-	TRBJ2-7	CASSVGQGGFNEQYF	TGTGCCAGCAGCGTAGGTCAGGGTGGTTTCAACGAGCAGTACTTC
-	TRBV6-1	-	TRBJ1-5	CASSLQGGDQPQHF	TGTGCCAGCAGCCTACAGGGAGGCGATCAGCCCCAGCATTTT
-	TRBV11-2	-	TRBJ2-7	CASSLAQGSSYEQYF	TGTGCCAGCAGCTTAGCCCAGGGGAGCTCCTACGAGCAGTACTTC
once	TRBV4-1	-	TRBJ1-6	CASSQGLEQLNSPLHF	TGCGCCAGCAGCCAAGGTTTGGAACAGCTCAATTCACCCCTCCACTTT
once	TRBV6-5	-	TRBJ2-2	CASSYRASPGELFF	TGTGCCAGCAGTTATCGGGCCTCCCCCGGGGAGCTGTTTTTT
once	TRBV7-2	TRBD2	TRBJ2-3	CASKGGTDTQYF	TGTGCCAGCAAGGGAGGGACAGATACGCAGTATTTT
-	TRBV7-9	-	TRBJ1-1	CASSSHRTGNTEAFF	TGTGCCAGCAGCTCCCATCGGACGGGAAACACTGAAGCTTTCTTT
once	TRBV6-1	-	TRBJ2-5	CASSEAPGVRTQYF	TGTGCCAGCAGTGAAGCGCCAGGGGTCAGGACCCAGTACTTC
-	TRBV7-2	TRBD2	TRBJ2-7	CASSLMGLAGGEQYF	TGTGCCAGCAGCTTAATGGGACTGGCGGGGGGCGAGCAGTACTTC
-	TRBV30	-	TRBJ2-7	CAWGTLQGSEQYF	TGTGCCTGGGGTACCCTCCAGGGTTCCGAGCAGTACTTC
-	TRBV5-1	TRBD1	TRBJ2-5	CASSNSGGIETQYF	TGCGCCAGCAGCAATTCAGGGGGAATAGAGACCCAGTACTTC
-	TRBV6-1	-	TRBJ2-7	CASSDPTGASYEQYF	TGTGCCAGCAGCGATCCTACAGGTGCTTCCTACGAGCAGTACTTC